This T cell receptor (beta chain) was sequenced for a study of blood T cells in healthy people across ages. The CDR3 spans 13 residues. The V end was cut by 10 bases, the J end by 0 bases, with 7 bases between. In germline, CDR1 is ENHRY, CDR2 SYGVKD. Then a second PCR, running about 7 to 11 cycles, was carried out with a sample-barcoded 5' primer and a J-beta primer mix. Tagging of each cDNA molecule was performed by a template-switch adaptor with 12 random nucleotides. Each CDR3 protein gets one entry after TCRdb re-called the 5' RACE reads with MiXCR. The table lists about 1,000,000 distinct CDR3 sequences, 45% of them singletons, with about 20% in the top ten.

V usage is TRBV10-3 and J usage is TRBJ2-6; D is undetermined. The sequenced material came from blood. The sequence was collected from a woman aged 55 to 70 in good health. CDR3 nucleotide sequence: TGTGCCACCTCAGACTCTGGGGCCAACGTCCTGACTTTC. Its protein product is CATSDSGANVLTF.